Listed here is a single T cell receptor (beta chain). Its specificity is not known. These data are taken from a study of T cell responses to AZD1222 COVID-19 vaccine. Overall study results and limits: Seropositivity was recorded at baseline in only a handful of AZD1222 recipients. A rise in Spike-specific TCR breadth and depth followed two AZD1222 doses. All repertoire sampling was performed exclusively after the peak T cell response.

Generated by immunoSEQ multiplex PCR, the TCRdb table keeps only in-frame clones and is missing some. The repertoire holds some 150,000 clones, with approximately 94% as singletons. Germline loops: CDR1 LNHDA, CDR2 SQIVND (reference sequence). V was cut by 2 bases and J by 3 bases, with 13 bases left in between. The CDR3 consists of 15 residues. The source material was peripheral blood, sampled on day 0 of AZD1222 vaccination. V usage is TRBV19 and J usage is TRBJ1-1; D is perhaps TRBD1 (5 bases). The TCR sequence derives from an adult in good health. CDR3 DNA: TGTGCCAGTAGTATATCCCGACGGGGGGACACTGAAGCTTTCTTT. Residues: CASSISRRGDTEAFF.